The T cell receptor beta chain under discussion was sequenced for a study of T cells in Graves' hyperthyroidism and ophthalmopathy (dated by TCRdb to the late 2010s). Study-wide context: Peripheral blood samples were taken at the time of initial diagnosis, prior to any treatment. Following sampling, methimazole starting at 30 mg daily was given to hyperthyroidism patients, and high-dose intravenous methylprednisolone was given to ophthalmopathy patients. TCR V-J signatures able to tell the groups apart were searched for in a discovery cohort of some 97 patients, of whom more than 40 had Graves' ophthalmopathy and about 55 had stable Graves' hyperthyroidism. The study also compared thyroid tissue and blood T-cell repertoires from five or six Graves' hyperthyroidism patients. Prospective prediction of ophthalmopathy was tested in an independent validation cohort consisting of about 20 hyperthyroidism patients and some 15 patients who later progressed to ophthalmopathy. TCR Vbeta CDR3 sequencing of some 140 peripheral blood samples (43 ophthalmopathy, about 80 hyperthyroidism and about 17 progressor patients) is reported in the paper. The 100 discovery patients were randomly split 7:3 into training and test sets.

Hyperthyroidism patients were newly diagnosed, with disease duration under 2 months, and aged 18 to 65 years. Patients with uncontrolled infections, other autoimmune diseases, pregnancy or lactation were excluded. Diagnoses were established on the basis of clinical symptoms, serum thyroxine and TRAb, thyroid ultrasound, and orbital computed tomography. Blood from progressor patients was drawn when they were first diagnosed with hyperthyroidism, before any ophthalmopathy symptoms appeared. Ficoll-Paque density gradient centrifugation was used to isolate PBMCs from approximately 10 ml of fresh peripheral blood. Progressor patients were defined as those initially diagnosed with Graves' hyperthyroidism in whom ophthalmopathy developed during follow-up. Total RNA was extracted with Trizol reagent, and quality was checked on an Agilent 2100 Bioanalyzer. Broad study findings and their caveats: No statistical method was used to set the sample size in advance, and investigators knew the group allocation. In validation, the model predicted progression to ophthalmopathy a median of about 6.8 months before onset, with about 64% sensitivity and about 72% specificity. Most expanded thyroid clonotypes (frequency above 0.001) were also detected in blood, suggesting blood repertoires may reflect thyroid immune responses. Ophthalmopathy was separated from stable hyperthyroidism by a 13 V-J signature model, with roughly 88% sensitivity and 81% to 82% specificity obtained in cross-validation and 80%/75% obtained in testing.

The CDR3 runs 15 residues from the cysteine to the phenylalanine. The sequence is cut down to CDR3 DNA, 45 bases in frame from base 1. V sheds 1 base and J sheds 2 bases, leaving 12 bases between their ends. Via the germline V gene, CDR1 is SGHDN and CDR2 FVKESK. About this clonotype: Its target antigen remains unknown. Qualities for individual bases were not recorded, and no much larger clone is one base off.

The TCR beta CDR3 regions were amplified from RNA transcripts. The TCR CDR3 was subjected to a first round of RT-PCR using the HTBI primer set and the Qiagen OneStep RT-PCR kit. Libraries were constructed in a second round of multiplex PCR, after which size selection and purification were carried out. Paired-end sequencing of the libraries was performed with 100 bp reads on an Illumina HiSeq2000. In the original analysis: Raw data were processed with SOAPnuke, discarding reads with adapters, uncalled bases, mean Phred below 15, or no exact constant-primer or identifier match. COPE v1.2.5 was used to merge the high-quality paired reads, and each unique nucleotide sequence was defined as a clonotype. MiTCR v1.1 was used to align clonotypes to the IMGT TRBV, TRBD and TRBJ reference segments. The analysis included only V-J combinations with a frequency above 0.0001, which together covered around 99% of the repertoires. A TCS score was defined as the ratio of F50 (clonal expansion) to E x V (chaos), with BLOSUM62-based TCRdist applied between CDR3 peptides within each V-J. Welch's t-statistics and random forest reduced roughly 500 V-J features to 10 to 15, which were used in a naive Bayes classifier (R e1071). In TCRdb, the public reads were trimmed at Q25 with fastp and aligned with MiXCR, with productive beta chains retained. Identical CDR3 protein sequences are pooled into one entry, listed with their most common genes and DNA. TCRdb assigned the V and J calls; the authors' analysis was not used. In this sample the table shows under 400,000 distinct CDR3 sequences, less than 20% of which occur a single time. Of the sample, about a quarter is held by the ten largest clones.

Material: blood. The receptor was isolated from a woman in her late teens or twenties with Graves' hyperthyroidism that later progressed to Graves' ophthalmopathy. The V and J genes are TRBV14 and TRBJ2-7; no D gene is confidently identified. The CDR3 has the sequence CASSQGAVGTYEQYF. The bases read TGTGCCAGCAGCCAAGGGGCAGTAGGGACCTACGAGCAGTACTTC.